The source of this TCR beta chain is a study of regulatory T cells in long-lasting Graves disease. Time point here: persistent/refractory GD, antithyroid drugs over 5 years with positive TRAb. Making the TCR library involved RNA that had been extracted from PBMCs. This clonotype has ten or more counts. Its specificity is not known. CDR3 size: 14 residues. Trimming cost V 6 bases and J 0 bases, with 11 bases left between them. The V gene's germline CDR1 is DFQATT and CDR2 SNEGSKA (reference sequence). Through Arm-PCR of CDR3 regions and iRepertoire HTBI primers, TCR beta libraries were built. Original methodology: The study identified more than 55 TRBV and around 15 TRBJ segments across samples. TCRdb redid the calling of the multiplex PCR reads with MiXCR, one entry per CDR3 protein. For this entry, the V and J calls and clone size follow TCRdb and not the study's own pipeline. The sample records some 340,000 distinct CDR3 sequences, approximately 25% being singletons.

Study-wide findings and caveats: Among samples with persistent disease, TRBV28, TRBJ1-2 and TRBJ2-5 were favored.

The sequence derives from a woman in her thirties or forties with Graves disease. This material consisted of peripheral blood mononuclear cells (PBMCs), taken when the disease was refractory, from a patient treated with antithyroid drugs. The rearrangement uses TRBV20-1 and TRBJ2-2, with D perhaps TRBD1 (6 bases). CDR3 amino acids: CSAGDTANTGELFF. As DNA, the CDR3 is TGCAGTGCCGGGGACACCGCGAACACCGGGGAGCTGTTTTTT.